This T cell receptor (beta chain) derives from a study of blood T cell repertoires in COVID-19. In the study overall: PBMCs, B-cell-depleted T cells, or T cells were the source of the cDNA or gDNA that made up the material.

The data were produced by immunoSEQ multiplex PCR, yet TCRdb's version contains in-frame clones alone and is incomplete. The sample holds roughly 200,000 clones, roughly 89% seen once. Cohorts were assigned according to the clinical history that participants reported. Input material: PBMCs or T cells enriched from blood (not recorded which). The TCR sequence derives from a woman aged 30 to 39 who had been exposed to COVID-19.

CDR3 sequence (DNA): TGTGCCAGCAGTTACTCTGACAGGGGGCGTTCCTATGGCTACACCTTC. Translating gives CASSYSDRGRSYGYTF. This chain uses TRBV6-5 with TRBJ1-2; 10 nucleotides align to TRBD1. The CDR3 covers 16 residues. Germline V gene lookup returns CDR1 MNHEY and CDR2 SVGAGI. The V gene end was trimmed by 0 bases and the J gene end by 4 bases; junction bases not matched to a gene: 5.